Shown below are 29 T cell receptor beta chains from a single sample sequenced in a study of blood T cells in healthy people across ages. A J-beta primer mix and a sample-barcoded 5' primer were used in a second PCR of about 7 to 12 cycles. TCRdb independently ran MiXCR on the 5' RACE reads; one entry per CDR3 protein. The sample consists of approximately 2,000,000 distinct CDR3 sequences, about two fifths of them appearing once. Material: blood. These receptors originate from a human donor in good health.

The table lists this clonotype with many counts. This rearrangement joins TRBV7-3 to TRBJ2-7; D may match TRBD1 or TRBD2 (5 bases each). The CDR3 extends over 13 amino acids. Germline CDR1 reads SGHTA; CDR2 reads FQGTGA. V shed 2 bases and J shed 5 bases, with 10 bases lying between them. As DNA, the CDR3 is TGTGCCAGCAGCTTAGGGGGAGTAGACGAGCAGTACTTC. Translated, it gives CASSLGGVDEQYF. Using reference TRBV7-3 and TRBJ2-7 for the parts outside the CDR3, the full variable domain is GAGVSQTPSNKVTEKGKYVELRCDPISGHTALYWYRQSLGQGPEFLIYFQGTGAADDSGLPNDRFFAVRPEGSVSTLKIQRTERGDSAVYLCASSLGGVDEQYFGPGTRLTVT.

The chain combines TRBV5-4 with TRBJ2-1; 10 nucleotides match TRBD2. Germline V gene data show CDR1 as SGHNT and CDR2 as YYREEE (reference sequence). V shed 1 base and J 10 bases; nucleotides not matched to a gene: 8. The CDR3 sequence is 15 residues long. The CDR3 reads CASSLSLAGVREQFF. The CDR3 coding sequence is TGTGCCAGCAGCTTGAGTCTAGCGGGGGTGAGAGAGCAGTTCTTC.

The V and J genes are TRBV24-1 and TRBJ1-1, with 7 bases fitting TRBD1. This CDR3 has 13 amino acids. Germline values: CDR1 KGHDR, CDR2 SFDVKD. Germline trimming cut 4 bases from V and 7 bases from J; bases unmatched to any gene: 5. The CDR3 reads CATSDPTGDEAFF. The CDR3 nucleotides read TGTGCCACCAGTGACCCTACAGGGGATGAAGCTTTCTTT.

The chain has TRBV25-1 and TRBJ2-2; 7 bases are shared with TRBD1. The CDR3 has 14 residues. J gave up 6 bases and V 3 bases, and 4 bases lay outside the gene matches. Germline CDR1 MGHDK, CDR2 SYGVNS. CDR3 in amino acids: CASSEITGAGELFF. Written as DNA, the CDR3 is TGTGCCAGCAGTGAGATTACAGGGGCCGGGGAGCTGTTTTTT.

This clonotype was seen many times. CDR3 DNA sequence: TGCGCCAGCAGCCAAGATCTAACAGCGCAAGAGACCCAGTACTTC. It codes for CASSQDLTAQETQYF. The chain couples TRBV4-3 to TRBJ2-5; D gene ambiguous. This CDR3 contains 15 residues. CDR1 is LGHNA, CDR2 YSLEER, per germline. V lost 0 bases, J lost 2 bases, and 10 bases lay in between.

J is TRBJ1-5 and V is TRBV12-3 or TRBV12-4; possible D gene TRBD1, 5 bases. The V end lost 4 bases, the J end lost 9 bases, and 13 bases lay between the germline ends. CDR3 size: 13 residues. CDR3 in amino acids: CASSSGDLRPQHF. Here the CDR3 DNA reads TGTGCCAGCAGTTCCGGGGACCTTCGGCCCCAGCATTTT.

As for this clonotype: One base away lies a much larger clone, so this may be a sequencing read error. Written as DNA, the CDR3 is TGCGCCAGCAGCCAAGACAGGGGCAATCTGCCCCAGCATTTT. This gives the protein CASSQDRGNLPQHF. This sequence joins TRBV4-3 and TRBJ1-5; a weak D match, TRBD1 (6 bases). Germline V CDR1 and CDR2: LGHNA, YSLEER. The CDR3 consists of 14 residues.

A few counts support this clonotype. The chain carries TRBV12-3 or TRBV12-4 and TRBJ2-7; D possibly corresponds to TRBD1 (7 bases). This CDR3 has 16 residues. V dropped 4 bases and J dropped 2 bases, with 18 bases sitting between them. The CDR3 sequence: CASSYSRGAAPYEQYF. CDR3 DNA: TGTGCCAGCAGTTATAGCAGGGGGGCTGCACCCTACGAGCAGTACTTC.

The V and J genes are TRBV18 and TRBJ1-2; D is uncertain. This CDR3 region has 15 residues. Germline-derived CDR1 and CDR2 are KGHSH and LQKENI. Trimming took off 2 bases at V and 8 bases at J, with 18 bases between the two ends. The CDR3 DNA reads TGTGCCAGCTCACCAGGGCGGGCCCGGGATCGAGGCTACACCTTC. Its protein product is CASSPGRARDRGYTF.

This clonotype has only one observation. V gene TRBV28 combines with J gene TRBJ1-1, with TRBD1 identical over 10 bases. Germline CDR1 is MDHEN and CDR2 is SYDVKM. The J segment lost 5 bases and the V segment lost 0 bases, leaving 0 bases of the junction unmatched. The length of the CDR3 is 14 residues. Written as DNA, the CDR3 is TGTGCCAGCAGTTTATGGGGACAGGGGACTGAAGCTTTCTTT. Encoded protein: CASSLWGQGTEAFF.

V usage is TRBV4-3 and J usage is TRBJ2-4, with D maybe TRBD1 (5 bases). This CDR3 spans 18 amino acids. Germline V CDR1 and CDR2: LGHNA, YSLEER. Trimming cost V 4 bases and J 6 bases, with 25 bases left between them. Written as DNA, the CDR3 is TGCGCCAGCAGCCCCCTTTTGTGCTCTGGGGCGCTCCTAAACATTCAGTACTTC. The encoded protein is CASSPLLCSGALLNIQYF.

As to this clonotype: A much bigger clone sits one base away, suggesting this may be a read error. The gene calls are TRBV12-3 or TRBV12-4 and TRBJ2-3; D is uncertain. The CDR3 has 14 residues. CDR3 loop: CASSLRRSTDTRYF. CDR3 bases: TGTGCCAGCAGTTTAAGGAGATCCACAGATACGCGGTATTTT.

The chain joins TRBV4-3 to TRBJ2-2, with TRBD2 as a possible D gene (6 bases). The V end lost 0 bases, the J end lost 4 bases, and 15 bases lay between the germline ends. Germline V gene lookup returns CDR1 LGHNA and CDR2 YSLEER. CDR3 size: 17 residues. The CDR3, as DNA: TGCGCCAGCAGCCAAGATGCGCGCGGGGCGATCACCGGGGAGCTGTTTTTT. It encodes CASSQDARGAITGELFF.

This chain links TRBV28 with TRBJ2-7, with 9 bases lining up with TRBD1. The germline CDR1 and CDR2 sequences are MDHEN and SYDVKM. The CDR3 loop spans 16 amino acids. V trimming: 8 bases; J trimming: 6 bases; junction bases outside the gene matches: 17. The chain's CDR3 is CASYSTGGTAAREQYF. The CDR3 DNA reads as TGTGCCAGCTACAGTACAGGGGGCACAGCTGCTCGCGAGCAGTACTTC. Drawing the rest from reference TRBV28 and TRBJ2-7, the complete variable domain is DVKVTQSSRYLVKRTGEKVFLECVQDMDHENMFWYRQDPGLGLRLIYFSYDVKMKEKGDIPEGYSVSREKKERFSLILESASTNQTSMYLCASYSTGGTAAREQYFGPGTRLTVT.

The chain couples TRBV4-1 to TRBJ1-2; 7 nucleotides match TRBD1. The CDR3 spans 17 residues. CDR1 and CDR2 from the germline V gene are MGHRA and YSYEKL. After removal of 2 bases from V and 3 bases from J, the junction contained 12 bases not matched to a gene. This CDR3 reads CASSQPTGAPIHYGYTF. The DNA of the CDR3 is TGCGCCAGCAGCCAACCTACAGGGGCGCCAATTCACTATGGCTACACCTTC.

The genes are TRBV20-1 and TRBJ2-1; D unresolved. V lost 1 base and J 4 bases, leaving 20 bases between the germline ends. The CDR3 covers 17 residues. From germline, CDR1 is DFQATT and CDR2 SNEGSKA (reference sequence). DNA for the CDR3: TGCAGTGCTAGAGGGCCCCCCTCTTACAGTGGATACAATGAGCAGTTCTTC. Its translation is CSARGPPSYSGYNEQFF.

V and J are TRBV20-1 and TRBJ2-7; D tentatively fits TRBD1 or TRBD2 (6 bases each). Germline V CDR1 and CDR2: DFQATT, SNEGSKA (reference sequence). There are 13 residues in the CDR3. Here the CDR3 DNA reads TGCAGCCCCAAAGGGGGGTCCCACTACGAGCAGTACTTC. Protein product: CSPKGGSHYEQYF.

V gene TRBV6-2 or TRBV6-3 combines with J gene TRBJ2-7; 8 bases match TRBD1. Germline V CDR1 and CDR2: MNHEY, SVGEGT. This CDR3 region has 14 residues. V shed 5 bases, J shed 4 bases, and the junction held 7 bases outside the gene matches. The CDR3 DNA reads TGTGCCAGCAGTGCCGGGACAGGCGTATACGAGCAGTACTTC. Translated: CASSAGTGVYEQYF.

The rearrangement joins TRBV12-3 or TRBV12-4 to TRBJ2-1; TRBD1 aligns across 9 bases. This CDR3 comprises 16 residues. The V and J ends lost 6 bases and 4 bases, in that order; junction bases with no gene match: 10. The CDR3 DNA follows: TGTGCCAGCAGCTTCTTCCGGGACAGGGCATACAATGAGCAGTTCTTC. This translates into CASSFFRDRAYNEQFF.

This clonotype was seen a few times. This rearrangement joins TRBV29-1 to TRBJ2-7; 9 nucleotides line up with TRBD1. This CDR3 contains 14 residues. V shed 4 bases, J shed 5 bases, and the junction held 9 bases outside the gene matches. Germline-derived CDR1 and CDR2 are SQVTM and ANQGSEA. The CDR3 here is CSVADRGEVDEQYF. The CDR3 region has the DNA TGCAGCGTTGCGGACAGGGGCGAGGTAGACGAGCAGTACTTC.

The genes are TRBV20-1 and TRBJ1-4; 8 nucleotides align to TRBD1. Looked up from germline, CDR1 is DFQATT and CDR2 is SNEGSKA (reference sequence). The ends lost 0 bases at V and 4 bases at J; junction bases unmatched: 1. The CDR3 runs 14 residues. The CDR3 reads CSARDRGRNEKLFF. The CDR3, as DNA: TGCAGTGCTAGAGACAGGGGGCGTAATGAAAAACTGTTTTTT.

The chain recombines TRBV29-1 with TRBJ2-1; no firm D call. Looked up from germline, CDR1 is SQVTM and CDR2 is ANQGSEA. There are 14 residues in the CDR3. V lost 2 bases and J lost 0, with 8 bases in between. CDR3 bases: TGCAGCGTTGAACCCTGGAGCTCCTACAATGAGCAGTTCTTC. Protein sequence: CSVEPWSSYNEQFF.

This sequence joins TRBV12-3 or TRBV12-4 and TRBJ1-1, with 8 nucleotides matching TRBD1. V dropped 7 bases and J dropped 5; count of bases not matched to a gene: 12. The CDR3 runs to 15 residues. The CDR3 DNA is TGTGCCAGCATCAAAAGGACAGGGCCCAGAACTGAAGCTTTCTTT. Translation gives CASIKRTGPRTEAFF.

This clonotype was picked up a small number of times. The chain carries TRBV6-2 or TRBV6-3 and TRBJ2-4, with TRBD1 identical over 7 bases. Germline loops: CDR1 MNHEY, CDR2 SVGEGT. This CDR3 is 15 amino acids long. V shed 2 bases and J 7 bases; nucleotides not matched to a gene: 8. The CDR3 region is CASSYRQGTENIQYF. CDR3 sequence (DNA): TGTGCCAGCAGTTACCGACAGGGAACTGAGAACATTCAGTACTTC.

This clonotype was seen repeatedly, ten times or more. This chain joins TRBV29-1 and TRBJ2-5; TRBD1 or TRBD2 may be the D gene (5 bases each). Germline CDR1 and CDR2: SQVTM and ANQGSEA. This CDR3 has 12 amino acids. V was shortened by 0 bases and J by 4 bases, with 6 bases between the two germline ends. The chain's CDR3 is CSVEDGGETQYF. For the CDR3, the DNA is TGCAGCGTTGAAGATGGGGGAGAGACCCAGTACTTC. Variable domain in full (rest from reference TRBV29-1 and TRBJ2-5): SAVISQKPSRDICQRGTSLTIQCQVDSQVTMMFWYRQQPGQSLTLIATANQGSEATYESGFVIDKFPISRPNLTFSTLTVSNMSPEDSSIYLCSVEDGGETQYFGPGTRLLVL.

This clonotype has more than one count but fewer than ten. The CDR3 protein is CASSREDSSYNEQFF. The DNA for the CDR3 is TGTGCCAGCAGCCGCGAGGACAGCTCCTACAATGAGCAGTTCTTC. The V gene is TRBV4-2, the J gene TRBJ2-1; the D gene is possibly TRBD1 (6 bases). CDR3 length equals 15 residues. Germline loops: CDR1 LGHNA, CDR2 YNFKEQ. With 4 bases removed from V and 0 bases from J, the gap between germline ends came to 10 bases.

V and J are TRBV9 and TRBJ2-7; 10 bases match TRBD1. This CDR3 has 14 amino acids. In germline, CDR1 is SGDLS, CDR2 YYNGEE. The trim removed 2 bases at V and 6 bases at J, leaving 5 bases unmatched. The CDR3 here is CASSVSGTGAEQYF. Written as DNA, the CDR3 is TGTGCCAGCAGCGTCTCCGGGACAGGGGCCGAGCAGTACTTC.

The chain couples TRBV4-2 to TRBJ2-4, with a tentative D call TRBD2 (6 bases). The CDR3 totals 15 residues. From germline, CDR1 is LGHNA and CDR2 YNFKEQ. V gave up 4 bases and J gave up 2 bases, with 12 bases separating them. CDR3 coding DNA: TGTGCCAGCAGCCCAGAGGGAGGCCCCAAAAACATTCAGTACTTC. This gives the protein CASSPEGGPKNIQYF.

The chain links TRBV28 to TRBJ1-1; D might be TRBD1 (6 bases). This CDR3 has 13 amino acids. Germline V gene sequence: CDR1 MDHEN, CDR2 SYDVKM. V shed 6 bases and J shed 7 bases, with 15 bases lying between them. The CDR3 reads CASRSSGVGEAFF. DNA for the CDR3: TGTGCCAGCAGGTCCTCAGGGGTGGGTGAAGCTTTCTTT. Using reference TRBV28 and TRBJ1-1 for the parts outside the CDR3, the full variable domain is DVKVTQSSRYLVKRTGEKVFLECVQDMDHENMFWYRQDPGLGLRLIYFSYDVKMKEKGDIPEGYSVSREKKERFSLILESASTNQTSMYLCASRSSGVGEAFFGQGTRLTVV.